Reported below is one T cell receptor beta chain. As yet, its antigen is unknown. This record comes from a study of shared clonotypes between healthy human individuals. Whole-study findings and limits: Investigators collected only blood, and repertoires in tissues likely differ. Memory subsets generally showed smaller estimated richness than naive subsets did.

Per the study methods: Junction-only sequences produced by ImmunoSEQ had no quality scores, so filtering differed. Some clones are missing from TCRdb's copy, which holds only in-frame ones; the method was immunoSEQ multiplex PCR. V, J and clone size reflect that table, while D and trimming were determined from the DNA. The sample includes approximately 840,000 clones, approximately 97% of them seen just once. Naive CD8 cells were CD45RO-negative, positively selected for CCR7, excluding terminally differentiated effector memory CD45RA+ cells. The study enrolled healthy HIV-negative adults without recent acute infections or vaccinations as donors. Germline V gives CDR1 SGDLS, CDR2 YYNGEE. J gave up 6 bases and V 3 bases, and 8 bases lay outside the gene matches. The CDR3 length is 17 residues.

The sequenced sample was naive CD8+ T cells sorted from blood. The rearrangement links TRBV9 to TRBJ2-1; 14 nucleotides line up with TRBD2. The clonotype comes from a man aged 25-45 years in good health. CDR3 residues: CASSAGTSGRWVNEQFF. Written as DNA, the CDR3 is TGTGCCAGCAGCGCTGGGACTAGCGGGAGATGGGTCAATGAGCAGTTCTTC. The whole variable domain, filled in from reference TRBV9 and TRBJ2-1, reads DSGVTQTPKHLITATGQRVTLRCSPRSGDLSVYWYQQSLDQGLQFLIQYYNGEERAKGNILERFSAQQFPDLHSELNLSSLELGDSALYFCASSAGTSGRWVNEQFFGPGTRLTVL.